Shown below are 10 T cell receptor beta chains from a single sample sequenced in a study of T cells in Graves' hyperthyroidism and ophthalmopathy. RNA transcripts served as the template for amplifying TCR beta CDR3 regions. During a first-round RT-PCR of the TCR CDR3, the HTBI primer set was used. TCRdb ran MiXCR on the multiplex PCR reads and lists one entry per CDR3 protein. The sample consists of fewer than 750,000 distinct CDR3 sequences, approximately 44% of them appearing once. The sample consisted of peripheral blood or thyroid tissue (not recorded which). The receptor source for this set is a woman aged 18-35 years with Graves' hyperthyroidism.

The table lists this clonotype with many counts. The chain is built from TRBV19 and TRBJ1-5; D perhaps matches TRBD1 (5 bases). Germline lookup yields CDR1 LNHDA and CDR2 SQIVND (reference sequence). The CDR3 runs 15 residues. The germline V and J ends were trimmed by 7 bases and 2 bases, with 15 bases remaining between them. The CDR3, as DNA: TGTGCCAGTACTAAGACTGGAGGGGGCAATCAGCCCCAGCATTTT. The encoded protein is CASTKTGGGNQPQHF. Full variable domain (remainder filled in from reference TRBV19 and TRBJ1-5): DGGITQSPKYLFRKEGQNVTLSCEQNLNHDAMYWYRQDPGQGLRLIYYSQIVNDFQKGDIAEGYSVSREKKESFPLTVTSAQKNPTAFYLCASTKTGGGNQPQHFGDGTRLSIL.

CDR3 sequence reads: CASSRTDLSYEQYF. CDR3 in DNA: TGTGCCAGCTCACGGACGGACCTCTCCTACGAGCAGTACTTC. V is TRBV18 and J is TRBJ2-7; D gene unclear. Between the trimmed V and J ends, which lost 4 bases and 0 bases, there was a span of 10 bases. CDR1 is KGHSH, CDR2 LQKENI, per germline. The CDR3 totals 14 residues.

With respect to this clonotype: A single base separates this from a much larger clone, so it may be a read error. The chain is built from TRBV4-3 and TRBJ1-3, with unresolved D. CDR3 length equals 13 residues. The V gene lost 0 bases and the J gene lost 8 bases, with 8 bases spanning the gap. Germline CDR1 is LGHNA and CDR2 is YSLEER. Here the CDR3 reads CASSQDWEDTIYF. The CDR3 DNA is TGCGCCAGCAGCCAAGATTGGGAAGACACCATATATTTT.

Details on this clonotype: Possible read error: a much larger clone is one base away. This chain links TRBV20-1 with TRBJ1-5; D ambiguous. The CDR3 extends over 14 amino acids. Germline V gene lookup returns CDR1 DFQATT and CDR2 SNEGSKA (reference sequence). CDR3 coding DNA: TGCAGTGCTGGAGATTCCCAGGCGGGCGGGCCCCAGCATTTT. This sequence encodes CSAGDSQAGGPQHF.

CDR3 coding DNA: TGTGCCATCAGTTATGGGGCCAACGTCCTGACTTTC. It is translated as CAISYGANVLTF. The V gene is TRBV10-3, the J gene TRBJ2-6; D is undetermined. The V end lost 5 bases, the J end lost 3 bases, and 2 bases lay between the germline ends. In germline, CDR1 is ENHRY, CDR2 SYGVKD. This CDR3 comprises 12 residues.

This clonotype has a count of ten or more. The chain couples TRBV7-9 to TRBJ2-7; D is undetermined. The V gene lost 5 bases and the J gene lost 4 bases, with 21 bases spanning the gap. Germline CDR1 is SEHNR and CDR2 is FQNEAQ (reference sequence). The CDR3 is 16 residues long. DNA of the CDR3: TGTGCCAGCAGCCCTAAAAAAGCTTTGCTTGCGTACGAGCAGTACTTC. Encoded protein: CASSPKKALLAYEQYF.

The table lists this clonotype with many counts. The rearrangement joins TRBV6-5 to TRBJ1-2, with D tentatively TRBD1 (5 bases). Germline V gene data show CDR1 as MNHEY and CDR2 as SVGAGI. V lost 7 bases and J lost 7, with 16 bases in between. This CDR3 is built from 13 residues. DNA of the CDR3: TGTGCCAGCATGCGGGGCGCCCGGGGTGGCTACACCTTC. Protein sequence: CASMRGARGGYTF.

This clonotype was recorded a few times. The rearrangement joins TRBV4-1 to TRBJ1-4; a possible D gene is TRBD1 (5 bases). This CDR3 has 17 residues. CDR1 and CDR2 (germline): MGHRA, YSYEKL. V was shortened by 4 bases and J by 2 bases, with 17 bases between the two germline ends. CDR3 DNA: TGCGCCAGCAGCCCGTCCCGTTATGCAGGGACTAATGAAAAACTGTTTTTT. It codes for CASSPSRYAGTNEKLFF.

In this sample, this clonotype turned up many times. The chain joins TRBV7-2 to TRBJ2-2; 7 nucleotides agree with TRBD2. The length of the CDR3 is 14 residues. V dropped 6 bases and J dropped 8; count of bases not matched to a gene: 9. CDR1 and CDR2 from the germline V gene are SGHTA and FQGNSA. CDR3 sequence: CASSFGGGLGELFF. The DNA for the CDR3 is TGTGCCAGCAGTTTCGGCGGGGGTCTTGGGGAGCTGTTTTTT.

The chain couples TRBV29-1 to TRBJ2-5; D not certain. CDR1 SQVTM and CDR2 ANQGSEA come from the germline V gene. The V end was cut by 4 bases, the J end by 0 bases, with 9 bases between. This CDR3 is 13 amino acids long. As DNA, the CDR3 is TGCAGCGTTGGACATTCGTACCAAGAGACCCAGTACTTC. Protein: CSVGHSYQETQYF.